The rows below give T cell receptor beta chains drawn from one sample of a study of cytomegalovirus exposure and HLA in healthy donors. TCRdb keeps only in-frame clones here, not all; method: immunoSEQ multiplex PCR. The data contain around 200,000 clones, 79% of them singletons. Sequencing used PBMCs. The receptors shown here come from a woman aged 50 to 60 in good health and CMV-seronegative. Each CDR3 is given with its conserved first and last residue. D genes are given only for firm matches. A clone size is listed for some rows: how often the clone was seen (once, few, many), or a class if it is expanded.

d_call	j_call	clone_size	v_call	cdr3_nt	cdr3_aa
TRBD2	TRBJ2-5	NA	TRBV27	TGTGCCAGCAGTAAACTAGCGGGCAGGGAGACCCAGTACTTC	CASSKLAGRETQYF
NA	TRBJ2-2	once	TRBV15	TGTGCCACCAGCCCTATGCAGGGAAACCATGGGACCGGGGAGCTGTTTTTT	CATSPMQGNHGTGELFF
TRBD1	TRBJ1-4	NA	TRBV10-1	TGCGCCAGTCAGGACAGGGACGGTGAAAACCTGTTTTTT	CASQDRDGENLFF
NA	TRBJ2-5	NA	TRBV11-2	TGTGCCAGCAGCTTAGGTTCATTGGGGGGAGCTAAAGAGACCCAGTACTTC	CASSLGSLGGAKETQYF
TRBD2	TRBJ2-1	NA	TRBV9	TGTGCCAGCAGCGTGAGCGGGAGGGGTAACAATGAGCAGTTCTTC	CASSVSGRGNNEQFF
TRBD2	TRBJ2-1	NA	TRBV15	TGTGCCACCAGCAGAGATTTATCGACTAGCGGGAGGAATGAGCAGTTCTTC	CATSRDLSTSGRNEQFF
NA	TRBJ1-1	NA	TRBV5-1	TGCGCCAGCAGCTTGGCCAGGTCAGGCGGGCGGACTGAAGCTTTCTTT	CASSLARSGGRTEAFF
NA	TRBJ1-2	NA	TRBV7-9	TGTTCCGTCGGACAGATCTATGGCTACACCTTC	CSVGQIYGYTF
TRBD1	TRBJ2-7	NA	TRBV15	TGTGCCACCAGCACACTGACAGGGGCCCCCTACGAGCAGTACTTC	CATSTLTGAPYEQYF
NA	TRBJ1-2	few	TRBV30	TGTGCCTGGAGTGTACACGGAGCCTATGGCTACACCTTC	CAWSVHGAYGYTF
TRBD1	TRBJ2-7	NA	TRBV28	TGTGCCAGCAGTTCGTTCGGGACAGGGGGTCGAGAGCAGTACTTC	CASSSFGTGGREQYF
NA	TRBJ2-7	few	TRBV7-9	TGTGCCAGCAGCCACCGGGACAACTCCTACGAGCAGTACTTC	CASSHRDNSYEQYF
NA	TRBJ2-6	NA	TRBV5-1	TGCGCCAGCAGATACGGTCTACAGGGAACTACCTCTGGGGCCAACGTCCTGACTTTC	CASRYGLQGTTSGANVLTF
TRBD1	TRBJ2-3	NA	TRBV6-5	TGTGCCAGCACCCGCGGACAGGGATTCACAGATACGCAGTATTTT	CASTRGQGFTDTQYF
NA	TRBJ2-3	NA	TRBV10-2	TGCGCCAGCAGTGAGGGGCTTTATACGCAGTATTTT	CASSEGLYTQYF
NA	TRBJ2-7	few	TRBV28	TGTGCCAGCACAGACAAAAGCTCCTACGAGCAGTACTTC	CASTDKSSYEQYF
NA	TRBJ2-5	NA	TRBV7-9	TGTGCCAGCAGCCTCGGACAGTCCCAGTACTTC	CASSLGQSQYF
TRBD1	TRBJ2-1	NA	TRBV6-1	TGTGCCAGCAGCGCGACAGGGTTTGAGGTTGGGATACAGTTCTTC	CASSATGFEVGIQFF
NA	TRBJ2-1	NA	TRBV9	TGTGCCAGCAGCCGTACCCACCACGTAGTCGATGAGCAGTTCTTC	CASSRTHHVVDEQFF
NA	TRBJ2-1	NA	TRBV11-2	TGTGCCAGCAGCTTAGTGGACACCTATTACGTCTTC	CASSLVDTYYVF
NA	TRBJ1-3	NA	TRBV4-1	TGCGCCAGCAGCCACCCGGGACAAAGAAACACCATATATTTT	CASSHPGQRNTIYF
TRBD2	TRBJ2-1	NA	TRBV5-1	TGCGCCAGCAGGGACAGCGGGAGTTCCTACAATGAGCAGTTCTTC	CASRDSGSSYNEQFF
TRBD1	TRBJ2-3	NA	TRBV7-3	TGTGCCAGCAGTCGGGGACAGGCGGGGGATACGCAGTATTTT	CASSRGQAGDTQYF
NA	TRBJ2-5	NA	TRBV15	TGTGCCACCAGCAGAGGCTCCCCTACCGGCCTAGCGTGGGGAGAGACCCAGTACTTC	CATSRGSPTGLAWGETQYF
NA	TRBJ1-2	NA	TRBV6-1	TGTGCCAGCGCCTTGGGGGGGGTCGATGGCTACACCTTC	CASALGGVDGYTF
TRBD2	TRBJ2-1	NA	TRBV9	TGTGCCAGCAGCGCCCTAGCGGGAGCCACTTACAATGAGCAGTTCTTC	CASSALAGATYNEQFF
NA	TRBJ2-5	NA	TRBV19	TGTGCCAGTAGTATAGACGTCAGGGGTGAGACCCAGTACTTC	CASSIDVRGETQYF
NA	TRBJ1-1	NA	TRBV28	TGTGCCAGCAGTTTACCGGGAGGGAACACTGAAGCTTTCTTT	CASSLPGGNTEAFF
NA	TRBJ2-1	NA	TRBV25-1	TGTGCCAGCAGTAAGGCTGGCGGAGGTACCTACAATGAGCAGTTCTTC	CASSKAGGGTYNEQFF
NA	TRBJ1-1	NA	TRBV28	TGTGCCAGCAGGGCTAAGAGGGCTGAAGCTTTCTTT	CASRAKRAEAFF
NA	TRBJ2-7	NA	TRBV19	TGTGCCAGTAGTCCCGGCTGGGACACATCCTACGAGCAGTACTTC	CASSPGWDTSYEQYF
NA	TRBJ1-1	NA	TRBV5-8	TGTGCCAGCAGCTTGGGACAGGTTGGCACTGAAGCTTTCTTT	CASSLGQVGTEAFF
TRBD1	TRBJ2-2	NA	TRBV5-8	TGTGCCAGCAGCACGCCGGGACAGGGGAGCACCGGGGAGCTGTTTTTT	CASSTPGQGSTGELFF
NA	TRBJ1-4	NA	TRBV7-2	TGTGCCAGCAGCTCACCTAAGTTGGGGGGGGGTGAAAAACTGTTTTTT	CASSSPKLGGGEKLFF
TRBD2	TRBJ2-7	NA	TRBV4-3	TGCGCCAGCAGCCAAGGGACTAGCGGGAAGCACTACGAGCAGTACTTC	CASSQGTSGKHYEQYF
NA	TRBJ1-6	NA	TRBV7-2	TGTGCCAGCAGCTTAGTTCGGGATCGCTCACCCCTCCACTTT	CASSLVRDRSPLHF
NA	TRBJ2-5	once	TRBV7-3	TGTGCCAGCAGAAGGGACACTCAAGGGGAGCAGTACTTC	CASRRDTQGEQYF
TRBD1	TRBJ2-6	NA	TRBV9	TGTGCCAGCAGCGCGAGGGGGCTCGGGGCCAACGTCCTGACTTTC	CASSARGLGANVLTF
NA	TRBJ2-7	NA	TRBV11-2	TGTGCCAGCAGCGAGGCCAGGGGCTACGAGCAGTACTTC	CASSEARGYEQYF
NA	TRBJ2-7	NA	TRBV4-3	TGCGCCAGCAGCCAAGATATAGGGGTTCGCGAGCAGTACTTC	CASSQDIGVREQYF
TRBD1	TRBJ2-7	NA	TRBV28	TGTGCCAGCAGTCCTCCGGGACAGGCCCCCGAGCAGTACTTC	CASSPPGQAPEQYF
NA	TRBJ2-3	NA	TRBV6-6	TGTGCCAGCACCCTACAGGGTCAGGTCACAGATACGCAGTATTTT	CASTLQGQVTDTQYF
NA	TRBJ1-4	NA	TRBV5-1	TGCGCCAGCAGCCCCGGCGGGGGAATAGGGAAGATCGGAAAACTGTTTTTT	CASSPGGGIGKIGKLFF
TRBD2	TRBJ2-1	NA	TRBV7-9	TGTGCCAGCAGCCGAAGCGGGAGGGTAGGCAATGAGCAGTTCTTC	CASSRSGRVGNEQFF